The 31 T cell receptor beta chains below were found in one sample sequenced in a study of CD8+CD57+ T cells in acquired aplastic anemia. Researchers used genomic DNA as the template to profile TCR beta VDJ and CDR3. TCRdb re-called the reads with MiXCR, one entry per CDR3 protein. The repertoire has hundreds of thousands of distinct CDR3 sequences, 55% to 70% of them found once; the top ten carry under 5%. Sequenced: sorted CD4+, CD8+, or CD8+CD57+ T cells (not recorded which) from PBMCs. The receptors were gathered from a human donor in good health, serving as a control.

This clonotype was detected ten times or more. The chain combines TRBV4-1 with TRBJ1-4; tentative D call: TRBD1 (6 bases). V was clipped by 3 bases and J by 8 bases, with 16 bases between them. Germline CDR1 is MGHRA and CDR2 is YSYEKL. The CDR3 consists of 15 residues. The CDR3 region has the DNA TGCGCCAGCAGCCAGGGATCAGGGGTTAGCGAAAAACTGTTTTTT. Its translation is CASSQGSGVSEKLFF.

Concerning this clonotype: The germline gene is not matched at one end of the junction; a read error may be the cause. The rearrangement uses TRBV20-1 and TRBJ2-7, with D possibly matching TRBD1 (6 bases). CDR1 is DFQATT, CDR2 SNEGSKA, per germline (reference sequence). The CDR3 contains 11 residues. The CDR3 region has the DNA TGCAGTGCTAGTAGGGGGATGGTAGATAACTTC. Its translation is CSASRGMVDNF.

The chain joins TRBV7-9 to TRBJ1-6, with D uncertain. The CDR3 loop spans 12 amino acids. The V gene lost 6 bases and the J gene lost 7 bases, with 7 bases spanning the gap. Germline V lookup: CDR1 SEHNR, CDR2 FQNEAQ (reference sequence). The CDR3: CASRVTNSPLHF. The CDR3 DNA sequence: TGTGCCAGCAGGGTTACGAATTCACCCCTCCACTTT.

This chain joins TRBV12-5 and TRBJ2-5, with 11 bases that match TRBD2. The CDR3 length is 15 residues. Trimming cost V 9 bases and J 5 bases; bases outside gene matches: 11. Germline V gives CDR1 LGHNT, CDR2 FRNRAP. CDR3 DNA sequence: TGTGCTAGCGGTGGGGGGACTAGCGGACGGGAGACCCAGTACTTC. The encoded protein is CASGGGTSGRETQYF. The whole variable domain, remainder taken from reference TRBV12-5 and TRBJ2-5, is DARVTQTPRHKVTEMGQEVTMRCQPILGHNTVFWYRQTMMQGLELLAYFRNRAPLDDSGMPKDRFSAEMPDATLATLKIQPSEPRDSAVYFCASGGGTSGRETQYFGPGTRLLVL.

For this clonotype: One junction end does not reproduce the germline sequence, and a read error may be involved. The chain recombines TRBV7-9 with TRBJ2-5; 9 bases are a match to TRBD2. This CDR3 contains 15 residues. CDR1 is SEHNR and CDR2 is FQNEAQ in the germline V gene (reference sequence). CDR3: CASSPRASGAQTHYF. CDR3 sequence (DNA): TGTGCCAGCAGCCCCAGGGCTAGCGGGGCACAGACCCACTACTTC.

On this clonotype itself: The junction and the germline gene differ at one end; a read error may be behind it. The chain combines TRBV7-2 with TRBJ1-4; D not resolved. The CDR3 sequence is 14 residues long. From germline, CDR1 is SGHTA and CDR2 FQGNSA. The CDR3 sequence: CASSLGGTNEILFF. The CDR3 bases are TGTGCCAGCAGCTTAGGAGGCACTAATGAAATACTGTTTTTT.

The V gene is TRBV10-2, the J gene TRBJ1-2, with 7 bases matching TRBD1. In germline, CDR1 is WSHSY, CDR2 SAAADI. CDR3 size: 18 residues. With 0 bases clipped from V and 4 bases from J, the junction kept 14 bases outside the gene matches. This CDR3 is CASSESGGQGVLGYGYTF. CDR3 in DNA: TGCGCCAGCAGTGAGTCAGGTGGGCAGGGGGTCCTTGGCTATGGCTACACCTTC.

In this sample, this clonotype turned up many times. One end of the junction varies from germline; a read error may be responsible. The genes are TRBV7-7 and TRBJ1-5; D ambiguous. The CDR3 loop spans 16 amino acids. CDR1 is SSHAT and CDR2 is FNYEAQ in the germline V gene (reference sequence). This chain's CDR3 is CASSLNREGLNQPQHF. In DNA, the CDR3 is TGTGCTAGCAGCTTGAACCGTGAGGGTCTTAATCAGCCCCAGCATTTT.

With respect to this clonotype: Germline is not matched at one junction end, which may reflect a read error. This chain uses TRBV11-2 with TRBJ2-1; 7 positions agree with TRBD1. CDR3 size: 14 residues. The germline V gene has CDR1 SGHAT and CDR2 FQNNGV. CDR3 protein: CASSSIDRVGEEFF. The CDR3 coding sequence is TGTGCCAGCAGCTCCATTGACAGGGTAGGTGAGGAGTTCTTC.

This clonotype was detected many times. The chain links TRBV6-1 to TRBJ1-1; D is undetermined. This CDR3 spans 13 amino acids. V dropped 1 base and J dropped 1 base, with 4 bases sitting between them. The germline gives CDR1 MNHNS, CDR2 SASEGT. The CDR3 sequence: CASSEDKNTEAFF. The CDR3 DNA reads TGTGCCAGCAGTGAAGATAAGAACACTGAAGCTTTCTTT.

The chain uses TRBV6-1 and TRBJ2-2; D call uncertain. The germline gives CDR1 MNHNS, CDR2 SASEGT. Trimming took off 8 bases at V and 1 base at J, with 8 bases between the two ends. The CDR3 has 13 amino acids. The CDR3 bases are TGTGCCAGCTGGGCAGAGAACACCGGGGAGCTGTTTTTT. It encodes CASWAENTGELFF.

In this sample, this clonotype turned up once. At one boundary the junction diverges from the germline segment, which might be a read error. This chain connects TRBV5-1 to TRBJ2-7, with 8 bases identical to TRBD1. There are 12 residues in the CDR3. Germline V lookup: CDR1 SGHRS, CDR2 YFSETQ. CDR3 nucleotide sequence: TGTGCCAGCAGCTTAGCCAGTGACAGGGGGTACTTC. Its translation is CASSLASDRGYF.

This clonotype was seen a single time. The rearrangement uses TRBV5-7 and TRBJ1-2; the D gene is possibly TRBD1 (6 bases). TRBV5-7 counts as an open reading frame of uncertain function. The CDR3 length is 12 residues. Trimming pared 2 bases from V and 7 bases from J, leaving 9 bases between. CDR3 in amino acids: CASSLRTAGYTF. The CDR3 DNA sequence: TGTGCCAGCAGCTTAAGGACAGCTGGCTACACCTTC.

The rearrangement uses TRBV2 and TRBJ1-1; no firm D call. CDR3 size: 11 residues. Deletions cut 9 bases from V and 10 bases from J, with 15 bases between. CDR1 is SNHLY, CDR2 FYNNEI, per germline. CDR3 amino acids: CARGRDGVAFF. For the CDR3, the DNA is TGTGCCAGGGGGAGAGATGGGGTAGCTTTCTTT. The full variable domain, rest sourced from reference TRBV2 and TRBJ1-1, is EPEVTQTPSHQVTQMGQEVILRCVPISNHLYFYWYRQILGQKVEFLVSFYNNEISEKSEIFDDQFSVERPDGSNFTLKIRSTKLEDSAMYFCARGRDGVAFFGQGTRLTVV.

Notes on this clonotype: Compared with germline, one end of the junction differs, possibly owing to a read error. The chain couples TRBV7-9 to TRBJ2-7; 7 nucleotides align to TRBD2. The CDR3 spans 12 residues. Germline V CDR1 and CDR2: SEHNR, FQNEAQ (reference sequence). The CDR3 region is CASNPAGLAQYF. Written as DNA, the CDR3 is TGTGCCAGCAATCCAGCGGGACTCGCGCAGTACTTT.

The gene calls are TRBV20-1 and TRBJ2-3; D possibly uses TRBD1 or TRBD2 (6 bases each). Deletions cut 4 bases from V and 0 bases from J, with 11 bases between. The germline gives CDR1 DFQATT, CDR2 SNEGSKA (reference sequence). The CDR3 runs to 14 residues. For the CDR3, the DNA is TGCAGTGCTAAGGAAGGGGGGAGCACAGATACGCAGTATTTT. Its translation is CSAKEGGSTDTQYF.

The rearrangement uses TRBV20-1 and TRBJ2-5, with D unresolved. Germline lookup yields CDR1 DFQATT and CDR2 SNEGSKA (reference sequence). This CDR3 has 11 residues. Trimming stripped 3 bases from V and 3 bases from J, with 5 bases between. The CDR3 DNA reads TGCAGTGCTAGCGATGAAGAGACCCAGTACTTC. As protein: CSASDEETQYF.

The chain uses TRBV13 and TRBJ2-3; D is possibly TRBD1 (5 bases). V was shortened by 5 bases and J by 2 bases, with 11 bases between the two germline ends. This CDR3 has 14 residues. The germline V gene has CDR1 PRHDT and CDR2 FYEKMQ (reference sequence). The chain's CDR3 is CASSARQSTDTQYF. The CDR3 coding sequence is TGTGCCAGCAGCGCCCGACAGTCCACAGATACGCAGTATTTT.

As to this clonotype: A read error may account for a junction end that differs from germline. The chain combines TRBV9 with TRBJ2-7; a weak D match, TRBD2 (7 bases). CDR1 is SGDLS and CDR2 is YYNGEE in the germline V gene. This CDR3 has 14 residues. CDR3: CASYVRGGSVEPHF. The CDR3 DNA reads TGTGCCAGCTACGTAAGGGGGGGCTCCGTAGAGCCCCACTTC.

The chain recombines TRBV14 with TRBJ2-7; D possibly corresponds to TRBD1 (5 bases). V was clipped by 0 bases and J by 6 bases, with 9 bases between them. CDR1 and CDR2 from the germline V gene are SGHDN and FVKESK. This CDR3 contains 13 residues. In DNA form, the CDR3 reads TGTGCCAGCAGCCAAGAGAGCCAGGGCGAGCAGTACTTC. It specifies CASSQESQGEQYF.

Regarding this clonotype: Here the CDR3 omits its conserved ending phenylalanine or tryptophan, so a read error is the likely source. It is unclear where the CDR3 begins or ends on the DNA, so no DNA is shown, and the CDR3 is as TCRdb lists it. The chain has TRBV7-2 and TRBJ1-2. The CDR3 has 13 amino acids, counting both end residues. Germline CDR1 reads SGHTA; CDR2 reads FQGNSA. The CDR3: CASSSGAGPSYEQ.

Concerning this clonotype itself: No conserved phenylalanine or tryptophan ends this CDR3, so it is likely a read error. The chain carries TRBV10-3 and TRBJ2-1; weak D call: TRBD1 (6 bases). Looked up from germline, CDR1 is ENHRY and CDR2 is SYGVKD. The CDR3 has 15 amino acids. CDR3 region: CAISELVGADNQQFV. The CDR3 DNA follows: TGTGCCATCAGTGAGTTGGTGGGGGCGGACAATCAGCAGTTCGTC.

This chain's CDR3 is CASSQGRNSPLHF. The CDR3 DNA follows: TGTGCCAGCAGCCAGGGACGGAATTCACCCCTCCACTTT. The rearrangement joins TRBV7-6 to TRBJ1-6; perhaps TRBD1 as D (5 bases). Between the trimmed V and J ends, which lost 5 bases and 7 bases, there was a span of 9 bases. This CDR3 has 13 residues. Germline V lookup: CDR1 SGHVS, CDR2 FNYEAQ.

The gene calls are TRBV7-9 and TRBJ1-6, with D tentatively TRBD1 (5 bases). Looked up from germline, CDR1 is SEHNR and CDR2 is FQNEAQ (reference sequence). The germline V and J ends were trimmed by 7 bases and 15 bases, with 28 bases remaining between them. CDR3 length: 16 amino acids. CDR3 region: CASTRPGTRDYEHLHF. The CDR3 DNA reads as TGTGCCAGCACCCGCCCGGGGACGAGGGACTACGAGCACCTCCACTTT.

The V call is TRBV5-1, the J call TRBJ1-6, with 10 positions matching TRBD1. This CDR3 comprises 15 residues. Germline V gives CDR1 SGHRS, CDR2 YFSETQ. Germline trimming cut 3 bases from V and 8 bases from J; bases unmatched to any gene: 5. This CDR3 reads CASSSRQGAYSPLHF. The CDR3 coding sequence is TGCGCCAGCAGCTCACGACAGGGGGCTTATTCACCCCTCCACTTT.

The V and J genes are TRBV2 and TRBJ1-1; no firm D call. The germline V gene encodes CDR1 SNHLY and CDR2 FYNNEI. The CDR3 is 12 amino acids. V lost 6 bases, J lost 5 bases, and 10 bases lay in between. The chain's CDR3 is CASRKGGTEAFF. CDR3 sequence (DNA): TGTGCCAGCAGGAAGGGAGGGACTGAAGCTTTCTTT.

In this sample, this clonotype turned up many times. This chain uses TRBV20-1 with TRBJ2-4; TRBD1 might be the D (7 bases). Germline values: CDR1 DFQATT, CDR2 SNEGSKA (reference sequence). Trimming left V 7 bases short and J 5 bases short, with 18 bases between. This CDR3 has 14 amino acids. As DNA, the CDR3 is TGCAGTGGGAGGGGGCTCTCTTCCCAAAACATTCAGTACTTC. As protein: CSGRGLSSQNIQYF.

The V call is TRBV10-3, the J call TRBJ2-2; 10 bases fit TRBD1. Germline loops: CDR1 ENHRY, CDR2 SYGVKD. The junction had 5 bases not matched to a gene; V was cut back by 4 bases and J by 3 bases. The CDR3 loop spans 16 amino acids. The CDR3 here is CAISAGTGADTGELFF. The CDR3 nucleotides are TGTGCCATCAGTGCGGGGACAGGGGCGGACACCGGGGAGCTGTTTTTT.

This chain connects TRBV2 to TRBJ2-3, with D hard to call. This CDR3 is 16 amino acids long. CDR1 is SNHLY and CDR2 is FYNNEI in the germline V gene. V was trimmed by 8 bases and J by 4 bases, leaving 22 bases between them. The CDR3 is CASAAVNYGYADTQYF. The CDR3 bases are TGTGCCAGCGCGGCAGTTAACTATGGCTACGCAGATACGCAGTATTTT.

The rearrangement links TRBV2 to TRBJ2-7; D may match TRBD1 or TRBD2 (5 bases each). Germline V gene data show CDR1 as SNHLY and CDR2 as FYNNEI. Deletions cut 6 bases from V and 3 bases from J, with 12 bases between. This CDR3 is built from 13 residues. CDR3 protein: CASRPGPNYEQYF. The CDR3 DNA follows: TGTGCCAGCAGACCGGGACCGAACTACGAGCAGTACTTC.

V and J are TRBV10-1 and TRBJ2-1; no clear D. V lost 2 bases and J 7 bases, leaving 6 bases between the germline ends. Per germline, CDR1 WNHNN and CDR2 SYGVQD (reference sequence). This CDR3 is built from 12 residues. CDR3 amino acids: CASSEARNEQFF. For the CDR3, the DNA is TGCGCCAGCAGTGAGGCCAGAAATGAGCAGTTCTTC.